These 26 T cell receptor beta chains were sequenced from one sample in a study of blood T cell repertoires in COVID-19 (dated by TCRdb to the early 2020s). Library preparation was by the immunoSEQ multiplex PCR assay. TCRdb holds this immuneACCESS table with in-frame rearrangements only. Some clones are missing; in checked studies, unresolved V genes explain under half, and the rest has no known cause. The sample table holds approximately 110,000 clones, of which less than 80% were seen once. The ten largest clones represent roughly 19% of the sample. The sequencing input was peripheral blood. Receptors were obtained from a man in his 70s with active or convalescent COVID-19.

The chain joins TRBV3-1 (or the pseudogene TRBV3-2) to TRBJ2-7, with TRBD2 matching over 13 bases. CDR3 length equals 16 residues. Unmatched junction bases numbered 6, after V lost 0 bases and J lost 7 bases. Germline V gene data show CDR1 as LGHDT and CDR2 as YNNKEL (reference sequence). For the CDR3, the DNA is TGTGCCAGCAGCCAAGATGTACTAGCGGGGGGGCTTGAGCAGTACTTC. Translating gives CASSQDVLAGGLEQYF.

In this sample, this clone turned up once. This chain joins TRBV6-5 and TRBJ2-7, with D possibly matching TRBD2 (6 bases). The CDR3 runs 15 residues. In germline, CDR1 is MNHEY, CDR2 SVGAGI. V gave up 5 bases and J gave up 0 bases, with 14 bases separating them. CDR3 sequence: CASSPLALHSYEQYF. In nucleotides, the CDR3 is TGTGCCAGCAGTCCTCTAGCGCTACACTCCTACGAGCAGTACTTC.

This clone occurred a few times. The CDR3 sequence: CASSQDGGEGYTF. Here the CDR3 DNA reads TGTGCCAGCAGCCAAGATGGCGGGGAGGGCTACACCTTC. The J gene is TRBJ1-2, the V gene TRBV3-1 (or the pseudogene TRBV3-2); D is unclear. The CDR3 runs 13 residues. The germline CDR1 and CDR2 sequences are LGHDT and YNNKEL (reference sequence). With 0 bases removed from V and 8 bases from J, the gap between germline ends came to 10 bases.

This rearrangement joins TRBV20-1 to TRBJ2-1; either TRBD1 or TRBD2 may supply D (6 bases each). The CDR3 length is 20 residues. V lost 3 bases, J lost 8 bases, and 35 bases lay in between. CDR1 is DFQATT and CDR2 is SNEGSKA in the germline V gene (reference sequence). The CDR3 coding sequence is TGCAGTGCTAGTGGGGGCGTTGGCAGGGAGGACCCACGTGAGGCCTATGAGCAGTTCTTC. The encoded protein is CSASGGVGREDPREAYEQFF.

The chain joins TRBV10-3 to TRBJ1-2; the match to TRBD1 covers 10 bases. This CDR3 has 13 amino acids. Trimming took 11 bases from V and 3 from J; bases not matched to a gene: 6. Germline CDR1 reads ENHRY; CDR2 reads SYGVKD. The CDR3 here is CAAGTGDYYGYTF. Written as DNA, the CDR3 is TGTGCCGCCGGGACAGGGGATTACTATGGCTACACCTTC.

This sequence joins TRBV2 and TRBJ2-7; D ambiguous. The CDR3 contains 10 residues. V gave up 8 bases and J gave up 4 bases, with 6 bases separating them. The germline gives CDR1 SNHLY, CDR2 FYNNEI. CDR3 in amino acids: CASQQYEQYF. The CDR3, as DNA: TGTGCCAGCCAACAGTACGAGCAGTACTTC.

The chain carries TRBV6-5 and TRBJ2-5; the D gene is possibly TRBD1 (5 bases). In germline, CDR1 is MNHEY, CDR2 SVGAGI. This CDR3 region has 14 residues. V was pared by 6 bases and J by 4 bases, with 15 bases between. CDR3 DNA sequence: TGTGCCAGCAGGAGAGGCAGGGCAGTAGAGACCCAGTACTTC. Its translation: CASRRGRAVETQYF.

This clone has a count of ten or more. V and J are TRBV7-3 and TRBJ2-1, with a possible D match to TRBD1 (5 bases). Per the germline V gene, CDR1 is SGHTA and CDR2 is FQGTGA. V was cut by 2 bases and J by 3 bases, with 11 bases left in between. The CDR3 sequence is 15 residues long. CDR3 in amino acids: CASSLSGAGYNEQFF. CDR3 in DNA: TGTGCCAGCAGCTTATCTGGGGCTGGCTACAATGAGCAGTTCTTC.

The chain employs TRBV6-2 or TRBV6-3 and TRBJ1-1; no clear D gene. This CDR3 is built from 15 residues. Germline V gene lookup returns CDR1 MNHEY and CDR2 SVGEGT. V lost 0 bases and J 1 base, leaving 9 bases between the germline ends. The CDR3 loop is CASSYSWTENTEAFF. The CDR3 bases are TGTGCCAGCAGTTACTCCTGGACTGAGAACACTGAAGCTTTCTTT.

In DNA, the CDR3 is TGTGCCAGCAGTCCCCCGGGATACAGGGGCGACAAGCCCCAGCATTTT. Translating gives CASSPPGYRGDKPQHF. This chain joins TRBV6-6 and TRBJ1-5; 7 bases line up with TRBD1. The CDR3 is 16 residues long. V was pared by 5 bases and J by 8 bases, with 15 bases of the junction left unmatched. Germline CDR1 MNHNY, CDR2 SVGAGI (reference sequence).

This clone came up a few times. The J gene is TRBJ2-3, the V gene TRBV9; D not resolved. CDR1 SGDLS and CDR2 YYNGEE come from the germline V gene. V was trimmed by 0 bases and J by 0 bases, leaving 11 bases between them. The CDR3 is made up of 16 amino acids. The CDR3: CASSVDGGASTDTQYF. The CDR3 DNA follows: TGTGCCAGCAGCGTAGATGGCGGAGCTAGCACAGATACGCAGTATTTT.

The CDR3 coding sequence is TGTGCCATCAACACAAGGGGGCTCGTAGCCAAAAACATTCAGTACTTC. Amino acids: CAINTRGLVAKNIQYF. The rearrangement links TRBV10-3 to TRBJ2-4; 7 bases are a match to TRBD1. The CDR3 extends over 16 amino acids. Trimming cost V 7 bases and J 0 bases; bases outside gene matches: 9. CDR1 is ENHRY and CDR2 is SYGVKD in the germline V gene.

This rearrangement joins TRBV28 to TRBJ2-3, with 7 bases lining up with TRBD2. CDR1 is MDHEN and CDR2 is SYDVKM in the germline V gene. The V gene end was trimmed by 5 bases and the J gene end by 4 bases; junction bases not matched to a gene: 6. The CDR3 runs 14 residues. The CDR3 here is CASSTRGRADTQYF. The CDR3 DNA reads TGTGCCAGCAGTACGCGGGGGAGAGCAGATACGCAGTATTTT.

This clone was observed a few times. This chain uses TRBV5-4 with TRBJ1-1, with D tentatively TRBD1 (5 bases). The germline gives CDR1 SGHNT, CDR2 YYREEE (reference sequence). The CDR3 has 15 residues. V lost 4 bases and J lost 5, with 18 bases in between. CDR3 sequence (DNA): TGTGCCAGCAGCATAAAGACAGTGGGTGGAACTGAAGCTTTCTTT. This sequence encodes CASSIKTVGGTEAFF.

The V and J genes are TRBV10-1 and TRBJ2-1; tentative D call: TRBD2 (5 bases). Germline CDR1 reads WNHNN; CDR2 reads SYGVQD (reference sequence). CDR3 length: 16 amino acids. V was clipped by 4 bases and J by 5 bases, with 18 bases between them. CDR3 sequence reads: CASSGTPRGNNNEQFF. CDR3 in DNA: TGCGCCAGCAGTGGAACCCCTAGAGGGAACAACAATGAGCAGTTCTTC.

The chain combines TRBV5-1 with TRBJ1-1, with 7 bases that match TRBD1. This CDR3 contains 15 residues. The germline V gene encodes CDR1 SGHRS and CDR2 YFSETQ. Trimming at V came to 1 base and at J to 3 bases, leaving 6 bases not matched to a gene. CDR3 coding DNA: TGCGCCAGCAGCTTGACAGGGGCGAGGGACACTGAAGCTTTCTTT. Translating gives CASSLTGARDTEAFF.

The chain couples TRBV7-2 to TRBJ2-5; D remains unclear. Germline V lookup: CDR1 SGHTA, CDR2 FQGNSA. CDR3 size: 14 residues. The V and J ends lost 5 bases and 2 bases respectively, with 12 bases between them. This CDR3 is CASSPLEFQETQYF. Written as DNA, the CDR3 is TGTGCCAGCAGCCCGCTAGAGTTTCAAGAGACCCAGTACTTC.

The chain has TRBV6-5 and TRBJ1-5, with 8 bases fitting TRBD1. Germline V CDR1 and CDR2: MNHEY, SVGAGI. V was pared by 8 bases and J by 11 bases, with 14 bases of the junction left unmatched. CDR3 length equals 14 residues. In DNA form, the CDR3 reads TGTGCCAGCCTCCGGACAGGGTCCATGGCAGCCCAGCATTTT. Protein product: CASLRTGSMAAQHF.

The CDR3 here is CASSLLWGEVTEAFF. In DNA form, the CDR3 reads TGCGCCAGCAGCTTGTTGTGGGGAGAGGTCACTGAAGCTTTCTTT. This chain uses TRBV5-1 with TRBJ1-1; D gene ambiguous. The CDR3 runs 15 residues. Trimming left V 1 base short and J 4 bases short, with 14 bases between. The V gene's germline CDR1 is SGHRS and CDR2 YFSETQ.

The rearrangement uses TRBV28 and TRBJ2-1; TRBD1 might be the D (6 bases). With 4 bases removed from V and 4 bases from J, the gap between germline ends came to 17 bases. The CDR3 runs 16 residues. Germline-derived CDR1 and CDR2 are MDHEN and SYDVKM. CDR3 in DNA: TGTGCCAGCAGTTCTTTTCAGGGGACGGGGTACAATGAGCAGTTCTTC. Translated, it gives CASSSFQGTGYNEQFF. Looking up the rest from reference TRBV28 and TRBJ2-1 gives the full variable domain: DVKVTQSSRYLVKRTGEKVFLECVQDMDHENMFWYRQDPGLGLRLIYFSYDVKMKEKGDIPEGYSVSREKKERFSLILESASTNQTSMYLCASSSFQGTGYNEQFFGPGTRLTVL.

The gene calls are TRBV28 and TRBJ2-3; 7 bases line up with TRBD2. The V gene's germline CDR1 is MDHEN and CDR2 SYDVKM. This CDR3 has 17 residues. V was pared by 4 bases and J by 5 bases, with 15 bases of the junction left unmatched. In DNA, the CDR3 is TGTGCCAGCAGTTCCCCGAGGGAGCGGGACGGGCGAGATACGCAGTATTTT. Residues: CASSSPRERDGRDTQYF.

The chain is built from TRBV3-1 (or the pseudogene TRBV3-2) and TRBJ2-1; unclear D gene. V lost 2 bases and J lost 2, with 10 bases in between. Germline V gene data show CDR1 as LGHDT and CDR2 as YNNKEL (reference sequence). The CDR3 contains 15 residues. The CDR3 is CASSQPRSTYNEQFF. CDR3 nucleotide sequence: TGTGCCAGCAGCCAACCCAGGTCCACCTACAATGAGCAGTTCTTC.

The chain recombines TRBV5-1 with TRBJ2-6; D uncertain. There are 16 residues in the CDR3. V was trimmed by 0 bases and J by 2 bases, leaving 9 bases between them. Germline V gene data show CDR1 as SGHRS and CDR2 as YFSETQ. The CDR3 is CASSLAPGAGANVLTF. DNA for the CDR3: TGCGCCAGCAGCTTGGCGCCAGGCGCTGGGGCCAACGTCCTGACTTTC.

The table lists this clone with a count of one. The chain couples TRBV30 to TRBJ2-7, with TRBD2 identical over 14 bases. CDR3 length: 18 residues. From germline, CDR1 is GTSNPN and CDR2 SVGIG (reference sequence). Trimming removed 2 bases from V and 0 bases from J; junction bases left unmatched: 9. The CDR3 here is CAWSRGTSGGPSSYEQYF. In DNA, the CDR3 is TGTGCCTGGAGTAGAGGGACTAGCGGGGGCCCAAGCTCCTACGAGCAGTACTTC.

This chain uses TRBV28 with TRBJ1-3; 10 nucleotides align to TRBD1. The CDR3 extends over 18 amino acids. Germline V gives CDR1 MDHEN, CDR2 SYDVKM. V shed 5 bases and J 2 bases; nucleotides not matched to a gene: 12. The CDR3 DNA is TGTGCCAGCAGTGTACGTCCGGGACAGGGGCAACCTGGAAACACCATATATTTT. Amino acid sequence: CASSVRPGQGQPGNTIYF.

Remarks on this clone: The final CDR3 position lacks the conserved phenylalanine or tryptophan, pointing to a likely read error. The limits of the CDR3 on the DNA are not certain, so only TCRdb's listed CDR3 is given. The V gene is TRBV2, the J gene TRBJ1-2; the table's D gene call, TRBD1, was not cross checked with the DNA. The CDR3 spans 12 amino acids, including both terminal residues. Looked up from germline, CDR1 is SNHLY and CDR2 is FYNNEI. The CDR3 loop is CASSGGQAFNPI.